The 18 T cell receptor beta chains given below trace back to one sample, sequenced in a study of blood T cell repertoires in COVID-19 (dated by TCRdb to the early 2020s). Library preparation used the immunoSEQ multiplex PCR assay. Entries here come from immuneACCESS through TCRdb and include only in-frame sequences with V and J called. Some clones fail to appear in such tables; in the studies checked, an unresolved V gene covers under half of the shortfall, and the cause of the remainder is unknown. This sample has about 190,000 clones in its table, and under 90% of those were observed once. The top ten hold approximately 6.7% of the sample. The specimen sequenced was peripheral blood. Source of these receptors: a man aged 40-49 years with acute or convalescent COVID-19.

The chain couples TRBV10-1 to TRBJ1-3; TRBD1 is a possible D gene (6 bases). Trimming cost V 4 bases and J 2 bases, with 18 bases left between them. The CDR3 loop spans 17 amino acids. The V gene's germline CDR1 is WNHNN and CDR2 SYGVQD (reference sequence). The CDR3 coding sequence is TGCGCCAGCAGTGGCCCCGGACAGTTAAACACTGGAAACACCATATATTTT. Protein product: CASSGPGQLNTGNTIYF.

The CDR3 spells CASSLLADEQFF. The CDR3, as DNA: TGTGCCAGCAGCTTACTAGCTGATGAGCAGTTCTTC. The chain uses TRBV7-9 and TRBJ2-1, with D possibly matching TRBD2 (5 bases). Trimming cost V 2 bases and J 8 bases, with 7 bases left between them. The CDR3 runs to 12 residues. Per germline, CDR1 SEHNR and CDR2 FQNEAQ (reference sequence). The whole variable domain, remainder taken from reference TRBV7-9 and TRBJ2-1, is DTGVSQNPRHKITKRGQNVTFRCDPISEHNRLYWYRQTLGQGPEFLTYFQNEAQLEKSRLLSDRFSAERPKGSFSTLEIQRTEQGDSAMYLCASSLLADEQFFGPGTRLTVL.

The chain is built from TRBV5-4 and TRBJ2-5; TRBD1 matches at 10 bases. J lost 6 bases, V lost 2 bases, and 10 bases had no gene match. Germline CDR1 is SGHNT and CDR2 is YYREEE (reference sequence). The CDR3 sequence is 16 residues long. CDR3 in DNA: TGTGCCAGCAGCTTAGCCGGGACAGGGGTGAAAAAGACCCAGTACTTC. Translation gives CASSLAGTGVKKTQYF.

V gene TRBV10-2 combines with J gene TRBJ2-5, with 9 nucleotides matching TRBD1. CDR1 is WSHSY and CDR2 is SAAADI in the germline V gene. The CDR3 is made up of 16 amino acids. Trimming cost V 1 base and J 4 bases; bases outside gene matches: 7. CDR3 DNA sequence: TGCGCCAGCAGTGAGTGGGTGGACAGGGGATTAGAGACCCAGTACTTC. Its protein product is CASSEWVDRGLETQYF.

The chain's CDR3 is CASSSLVGQRTGELFF. CDR3 nucleotide sequence: TGTGCCAGCAGCTCTTTGGTTGGACAGAGAACCGGGGAGCTGTTTTTT. The chain joins TRBV7-8 to TRBJ2-2, with a possible D match to TRBD1 (6 bases). The CDR3 totals 16 residues. The V gene's germline CDR1 is SGHVS and CDR2 FQNEAQ. V dropped 4 bases and J dropped 5 bases, with 17 bases sitting between them.

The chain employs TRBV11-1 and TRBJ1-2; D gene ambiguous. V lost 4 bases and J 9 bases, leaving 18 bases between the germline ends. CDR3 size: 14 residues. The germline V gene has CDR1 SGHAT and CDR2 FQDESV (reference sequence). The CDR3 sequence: CASSSYLGERSYTF. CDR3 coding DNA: TGTGCCAGCAGCTCCTACCTAGGCGAACGCAGCTACACCTTC.

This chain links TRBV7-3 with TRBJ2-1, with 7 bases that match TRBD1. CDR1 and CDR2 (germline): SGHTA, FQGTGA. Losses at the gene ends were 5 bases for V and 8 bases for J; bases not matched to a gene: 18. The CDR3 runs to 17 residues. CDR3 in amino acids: CASSPRHDRDSNYEQFF. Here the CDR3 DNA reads TGTGCCAGCAGCCCACGCCATGACAGGGATAGTAACTATGAGCAGTTCTTC.

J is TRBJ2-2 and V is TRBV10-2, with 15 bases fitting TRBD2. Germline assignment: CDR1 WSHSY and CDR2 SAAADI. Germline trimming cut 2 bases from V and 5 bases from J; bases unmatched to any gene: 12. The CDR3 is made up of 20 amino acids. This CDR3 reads CASSEPDPQGLAGGTGELFF. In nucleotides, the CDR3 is TGCGCCAGCAGTGAGCCTGACCCCCAGGGACTAGCGGGGGGAACCGGGGAGCTGTTTTTT.

Here the CDR3 reads CASSLFSSSGAFF. The CDR3 region has the DNA TGTGCCAGCAGCTTGTTTTCCTCCAGCGGAGCTTTCTTT. V and J are TRBV5-4 and TRBJ1-1, with no clear D. Germline V CDR1 and CDR2: SGHNT, YYREEE (reference sequence). The CDR3 is 13 residues long. Trimming took off 1 base at V and 10 bases at J, with 14 bases between the two ends.

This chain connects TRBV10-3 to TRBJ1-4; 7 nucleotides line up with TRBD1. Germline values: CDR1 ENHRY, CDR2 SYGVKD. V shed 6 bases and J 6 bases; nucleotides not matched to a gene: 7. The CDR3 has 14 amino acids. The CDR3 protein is CAISPDRAHEKLFF. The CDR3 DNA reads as TGTGCCATCAGCCCTGACAGGGCCCATGAAAAACTGTTTTTT.

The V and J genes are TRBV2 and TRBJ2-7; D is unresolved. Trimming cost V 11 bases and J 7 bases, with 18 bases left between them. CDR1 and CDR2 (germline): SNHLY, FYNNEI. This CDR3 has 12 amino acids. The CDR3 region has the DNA TGTGCCTCCTACGAGCGTCCGACGGAGCAGTACTTC. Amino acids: CASYERPTEQYF.

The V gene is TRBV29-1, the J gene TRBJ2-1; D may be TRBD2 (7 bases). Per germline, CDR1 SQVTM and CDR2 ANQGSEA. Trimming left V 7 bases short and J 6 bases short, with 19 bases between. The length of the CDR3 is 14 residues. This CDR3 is CSATGGIGINEQFF. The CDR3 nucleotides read TGCAGCGCAACGGGGGGCATAGGGATCAATGAGCAGTTCTTC.

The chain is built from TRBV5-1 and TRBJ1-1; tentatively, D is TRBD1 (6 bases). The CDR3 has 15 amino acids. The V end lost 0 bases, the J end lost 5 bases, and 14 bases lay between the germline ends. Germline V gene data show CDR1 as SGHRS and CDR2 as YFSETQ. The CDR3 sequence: CASSLVGRGTTEAFF. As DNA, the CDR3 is TGCGCCAGCAGCTTGGTGGGCAGGGGAACAACTGAAGCTTTCTTT.

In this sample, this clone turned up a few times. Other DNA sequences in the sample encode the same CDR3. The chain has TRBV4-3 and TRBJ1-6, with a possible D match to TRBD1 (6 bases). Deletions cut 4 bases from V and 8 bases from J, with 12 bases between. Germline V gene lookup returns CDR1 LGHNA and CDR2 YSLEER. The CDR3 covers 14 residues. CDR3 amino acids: CASSPGVGDSPLHF. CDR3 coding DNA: TGCGCCAGCAGCCCAGGGGTGGGGGATTCACCCCTCCACTTT.

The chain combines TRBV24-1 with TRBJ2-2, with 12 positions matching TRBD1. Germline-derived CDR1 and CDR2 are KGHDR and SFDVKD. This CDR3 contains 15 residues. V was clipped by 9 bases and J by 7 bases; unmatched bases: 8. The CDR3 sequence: CATATGTGGIGELFF. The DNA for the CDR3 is TGTGCCACCGCCACCGGGACAGGGGGCATCGGGGAGCTGTTTTTT.

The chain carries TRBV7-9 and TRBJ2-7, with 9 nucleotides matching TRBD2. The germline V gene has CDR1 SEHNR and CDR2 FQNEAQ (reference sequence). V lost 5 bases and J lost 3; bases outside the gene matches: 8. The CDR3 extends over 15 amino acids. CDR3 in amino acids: CASSPWGAGGYEQYF. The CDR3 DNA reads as TGTGCCAGCAGCCCCTGGGGAGCGGGGGGCTACGAGCAGTACTTC.

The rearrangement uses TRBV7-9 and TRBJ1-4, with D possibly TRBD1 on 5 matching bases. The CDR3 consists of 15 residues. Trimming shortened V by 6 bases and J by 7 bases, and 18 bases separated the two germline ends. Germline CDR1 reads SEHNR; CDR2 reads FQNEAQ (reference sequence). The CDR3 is CASSSEGRGGEKLFF. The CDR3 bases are TGTGCCAGCAGTTCCGAAGGTCGGGGGGGTGAAAAACTGTTTTTT.

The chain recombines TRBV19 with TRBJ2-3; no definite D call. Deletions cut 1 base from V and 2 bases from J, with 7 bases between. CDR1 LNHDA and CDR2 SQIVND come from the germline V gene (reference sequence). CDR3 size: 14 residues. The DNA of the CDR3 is TGTGCCAGTAGTATAGCGCACAACACAGATACGCAGTATTTT. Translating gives CASSIAHNTDTQYF. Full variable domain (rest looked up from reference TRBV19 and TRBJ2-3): DGGITQSPKYLFRKEGQNVTLSCEQNLNHDAMYWYRQDPGQGLRLIYYSQIVNDFQKGDIAEGYSVSREKKESFPLTVTSAQKNPTAFYLCASSIAHNTDTQYFGPGTRLTVL.